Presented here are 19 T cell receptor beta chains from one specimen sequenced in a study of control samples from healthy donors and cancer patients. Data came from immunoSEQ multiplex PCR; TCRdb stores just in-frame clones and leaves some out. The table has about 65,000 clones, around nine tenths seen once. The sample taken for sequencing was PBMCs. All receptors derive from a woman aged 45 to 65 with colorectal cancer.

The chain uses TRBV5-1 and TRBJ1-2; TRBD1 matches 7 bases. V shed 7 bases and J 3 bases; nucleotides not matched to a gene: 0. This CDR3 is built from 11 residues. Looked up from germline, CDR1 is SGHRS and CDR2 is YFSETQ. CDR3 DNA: TGCGCCAGCGGACAGGACTATGGCTACACCTTC. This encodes CASGQDYGYTF.

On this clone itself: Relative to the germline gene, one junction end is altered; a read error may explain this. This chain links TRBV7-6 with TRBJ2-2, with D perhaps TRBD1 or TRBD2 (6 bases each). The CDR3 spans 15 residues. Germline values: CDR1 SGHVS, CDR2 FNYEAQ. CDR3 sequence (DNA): TGTGCCAGCACCTTAGGAGTAGGGGGGACCGGGGAGCTGTTTTTT. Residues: CASTLGVGGTGELFF. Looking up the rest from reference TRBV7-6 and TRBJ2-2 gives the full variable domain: GAGVSQSPRYKVTKRGQDVALRCDPISGHVSLYWYRQALGQGPEFLTYFNYEAQQDKSGLPNDRFSAERPEGSISTLTIQRTEQRDSAMYRCASTLGVGGTGELFFGEGSRLTVL.

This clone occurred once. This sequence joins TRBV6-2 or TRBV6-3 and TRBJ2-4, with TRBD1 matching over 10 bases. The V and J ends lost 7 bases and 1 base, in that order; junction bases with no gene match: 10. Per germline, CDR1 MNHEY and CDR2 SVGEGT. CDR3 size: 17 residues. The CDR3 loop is CASTPRGTGAAKNIQYF. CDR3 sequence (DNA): TGTGCCAGCACCCCTAGGGGGACAGGGGCCGCCAAAAACATTCAGTACTTC.

CDR3 bases: TGTGCCACCAAGCCCGGGTCGGGACTAGCGACAACCTACGAGCAGTACTTC. Translated, it gives CATKPGSGLATTYEQYF. This chain connects TRBV10-3 to TRBJ2-7; 10 nucleotides line up with TRBD2. The CDR3 contains 17 residues. V dropped 10 bases and J dropped 2; count of bases not matched to a gene: 17. The germline V gene encodes CDR1 ENHRY and CDR2 SYGVKD.

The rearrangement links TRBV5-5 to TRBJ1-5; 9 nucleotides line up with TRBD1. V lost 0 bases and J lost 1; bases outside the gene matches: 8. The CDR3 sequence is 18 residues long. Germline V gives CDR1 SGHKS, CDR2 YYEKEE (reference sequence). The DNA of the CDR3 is TGTGCCAGCAGCTTGGAAGGGACAGGGCTTCTGAGCAATCAGCCCCAGCATTTT. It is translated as CASSLEGTGLLSNQPQHF. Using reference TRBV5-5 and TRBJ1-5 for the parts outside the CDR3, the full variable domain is DAGVTQSPTHLIKTRGQQVTLRCSPISGHKSVSWYQQVLGQGPQFIFQYYEKEERGRGNFPDRFSARQFPNYSSELNVNALLLGDSALYLCASSLEGTGLLSNQPQHFGDGTRLSIL.

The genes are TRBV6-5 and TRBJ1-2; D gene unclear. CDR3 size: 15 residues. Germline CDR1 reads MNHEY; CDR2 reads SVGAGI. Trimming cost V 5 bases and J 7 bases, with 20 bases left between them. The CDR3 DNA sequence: TGTGCCAGCAGTCCCCAAAGGGCCCGCCTTTTTGGCTACACCTTC. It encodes CASSPQRARLFGYTF.

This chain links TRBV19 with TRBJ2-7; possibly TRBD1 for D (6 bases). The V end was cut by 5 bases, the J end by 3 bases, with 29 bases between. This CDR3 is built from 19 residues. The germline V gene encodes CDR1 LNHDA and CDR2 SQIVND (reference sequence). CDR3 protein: CASSVTGSRSRGRLYEQYF. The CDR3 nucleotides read TGTGCCAGTAGTGTTACAGGGTCCCGTTCACGTGGTCGTCTCTACGAGCAGTACTTC. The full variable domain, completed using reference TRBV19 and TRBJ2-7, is DGGITQSPKYLFRKEGQNVTLSCEQNLNHDAMYWYRQDPGQGLRLIYYSQIVNDFQKGDIAEGYSVSREKKESFPLTVTSAQKNPTAFYLCASSVTGSRSRGRLYEQYFGPGTRLTVT.

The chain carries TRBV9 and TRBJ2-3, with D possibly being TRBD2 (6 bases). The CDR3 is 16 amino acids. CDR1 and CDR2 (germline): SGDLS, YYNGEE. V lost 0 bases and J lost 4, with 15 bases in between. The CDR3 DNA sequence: TGTGCCAGCAGCGTAGTTGGGGGAGGATACGCAGATACGCAGTATTTT. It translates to CASSVVGGGYADTQYF.

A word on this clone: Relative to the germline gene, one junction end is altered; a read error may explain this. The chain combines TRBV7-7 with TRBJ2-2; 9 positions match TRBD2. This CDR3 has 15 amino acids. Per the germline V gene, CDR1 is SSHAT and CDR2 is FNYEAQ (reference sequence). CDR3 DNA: TGTGCTAGCAGCCTCTCGACTAGCGGCGCCGGGGAGCTGTTTTTT. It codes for CASSLSTSGAGELFF.

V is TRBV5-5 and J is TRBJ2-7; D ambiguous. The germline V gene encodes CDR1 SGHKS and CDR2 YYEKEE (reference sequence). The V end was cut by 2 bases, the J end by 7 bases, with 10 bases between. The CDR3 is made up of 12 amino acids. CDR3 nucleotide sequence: TGTGCCAGCAGCTTCTATAGGGATGAGCAGTACTTC. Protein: CASSFYRDEQYF.

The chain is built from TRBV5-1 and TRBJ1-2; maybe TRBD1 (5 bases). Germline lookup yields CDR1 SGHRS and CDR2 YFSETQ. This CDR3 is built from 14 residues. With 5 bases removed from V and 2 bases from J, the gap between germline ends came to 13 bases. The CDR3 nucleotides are TGCGCCAGCAGTCGTGCTGACAGAAACTATGGCTACACCTTC. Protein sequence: CASSRADRNYGYTF.

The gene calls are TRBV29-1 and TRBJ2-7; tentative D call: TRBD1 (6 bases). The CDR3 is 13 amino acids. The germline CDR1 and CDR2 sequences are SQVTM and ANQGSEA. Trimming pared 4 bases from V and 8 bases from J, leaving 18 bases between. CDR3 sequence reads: CSVGLGQRDQQYF. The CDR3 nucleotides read TGCAGCGTTGGGCTCGGACAGAGAGATCAGCAGTACTTC.

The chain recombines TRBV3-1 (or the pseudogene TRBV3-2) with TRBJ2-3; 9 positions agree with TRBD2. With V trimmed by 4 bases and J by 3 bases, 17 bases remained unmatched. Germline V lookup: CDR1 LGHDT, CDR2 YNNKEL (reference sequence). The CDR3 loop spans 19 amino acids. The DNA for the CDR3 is TGTGCCAGCAGCCGCCCAAGCTCGGGGCGGGAGGGAAAGACAGATACGCAGTATTTT. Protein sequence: CASSRPSSGREGKTDTQYF.

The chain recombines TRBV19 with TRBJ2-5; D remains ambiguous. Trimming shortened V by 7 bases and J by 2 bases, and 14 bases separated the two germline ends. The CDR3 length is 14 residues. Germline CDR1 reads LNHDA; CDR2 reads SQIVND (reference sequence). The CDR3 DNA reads TGTGCCAGTAACTGGCGCCTAGATCAAGAGACCCAGTACTTC. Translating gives CASNWRLDQETQYF. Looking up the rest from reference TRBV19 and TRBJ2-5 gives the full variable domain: DGGITQSPKYLFRKEGQNVTLSCEQNLNHDAMYWYRQDPGQGLRLIYYSQIVNDFQKGDIAEGYSVSREKKESFPLTVTSAQKNPTAFYLCASNWRLDQETQYFGPGTRLLVL.

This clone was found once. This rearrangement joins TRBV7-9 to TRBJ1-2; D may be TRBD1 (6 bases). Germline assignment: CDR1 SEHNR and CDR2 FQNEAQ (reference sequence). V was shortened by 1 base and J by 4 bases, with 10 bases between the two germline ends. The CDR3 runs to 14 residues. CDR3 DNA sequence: TGTGCCAGCAGCTTAGAGGTCAGGGGCTATGGCTACACCTTC. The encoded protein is CASSLEVRGYGYTF.

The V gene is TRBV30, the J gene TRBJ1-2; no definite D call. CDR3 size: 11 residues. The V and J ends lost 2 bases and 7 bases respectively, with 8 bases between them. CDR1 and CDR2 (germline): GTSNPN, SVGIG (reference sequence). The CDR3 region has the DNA TGTGCCTGGAGTAAGTTTCCTGGCTACACCTTC. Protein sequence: CAWSKFPGYTF.

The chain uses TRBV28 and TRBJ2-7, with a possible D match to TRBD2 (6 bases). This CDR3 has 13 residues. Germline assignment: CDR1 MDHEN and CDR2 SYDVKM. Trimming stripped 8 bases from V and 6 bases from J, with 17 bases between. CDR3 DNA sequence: TGTGCCAGCTCGGTCGGGACTTGGGCCGAGCAGTACTTC. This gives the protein CASSVGTWAEQYF.

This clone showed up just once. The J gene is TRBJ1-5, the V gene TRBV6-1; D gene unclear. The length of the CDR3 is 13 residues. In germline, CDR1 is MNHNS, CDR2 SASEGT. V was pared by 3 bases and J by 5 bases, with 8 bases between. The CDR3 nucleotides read TGTGCCAGCAGTGATGCAGGCCATCAGCCCCAGCATTTT. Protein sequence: CASSDAGHQPQHF.

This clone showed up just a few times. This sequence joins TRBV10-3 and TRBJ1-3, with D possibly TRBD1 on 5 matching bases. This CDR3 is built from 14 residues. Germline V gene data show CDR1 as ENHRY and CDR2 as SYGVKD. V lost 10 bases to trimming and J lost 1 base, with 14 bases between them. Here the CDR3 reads CATRPGRSGNTIYF. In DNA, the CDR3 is TGTGCCACCCGGCCGGGGCGATCTGGAAACACCATATATTTT.